The 20 T cell receptor beta chains below all came from one sample that was sequenced in a study of T cells in Graves' hyperthyroidism and ophthalmopathy. Researchers took RNA transcripts and amplified the TCR beta CDR3 regions from them. The TCR CDR3 first-round RT-PCR relied on the HTBI primer set. Each CDR3 protein is one row after TCRdb ran MiXCR on the multiplex PCR reads. The sample holds hundreds of thousands of distinct CDR3 sequences, 14% seen once. Sequenced sample: blood. The receptors stem from a woman younger than 35 with Graves' hyperthyroidism.

The chain has TRBV19 and TRBJ2-4; weak D call: TRBD1 (7 bases). With 3 bases removed from V and 2 bases from J, the gap between germline ends came to 17 bases. CDR3 size: 17 residues. Germline-derived CDR1 and CDR2 are LNHDA and SQIVND (reference sequence). CDR3 region: CASSMRGRGDPKNIQYF. CDR3 DNA sequence: TGTGCCAGTAGTATGCGGGGCAGGGGGGACCCCAAAAACATTCAGTACTTC.

In this sample, this clonotype turned up many times. The chain has TRBV27 and TRBJ1-6; maybe TRBD1 (5 bases). There are 14 residues in the CDR3. The germline CDR1 and CDR2 sequences are MNHEY and SMNVEV (reference sequence). The V end lost 6 bases, the J end lost 6 bases, and 12 bases lay between the germline ends. CDR3 region: CASSGRDLNSPLHF. For the CDR3, the DNA is TGTGCCAGCAGCGGACGGGACCTTAATTCACCCCTCCACTTT.

Concerning this clonotype itself: This may be a read error: a much more frequent sequence differs by one nucleotide. The V and J genes are TRBV2 and TRBJ2-7; 11 bases line up with TRBD2. J gave up 7 bases and V 0 bases, and 20 bases lay outside the gene matches. Germline CDR1 SNHLY, CDR2 FYNNEI. This CDR3 region has 20 residues. CDR3 DNA: TGTGCCAGCAGTGAAGCCTGGGGGGCTAGCGGGAGGTATGAATCGAGTGAGCAGTACTTC. Protein: CASSEAWGASGRYESSEQYF.

The chain couples TRBV12-3 or TRBV12-4 to TRBJ2-7; D ambiguous. V was trimmed by 2 bases and J by 2 bases, leaving 10 bases between them. The CDR3 loop spans 14 amino acids. CDR3 region: CASSLRVSPYEQYF. CDR3 nucleotides: TGTGCCAGCAGTTTAAGGGTATCCCCCTACGAGCAGTACTTC.

This clonotype was found many times. The chain joins TRBV30 to TRBJ2-7; possibly TRBD1 or TRBD2 for D (5 bases each). V lost 0 bases and J 4 bases, leaving 10 bases between the germline ends. This CDR3 is 13 amino acids long. Germline loops: CDR1 GTSNPN, CDR2 SVGIG (reference sequence). The CDR3 reads CAWSVGTHYEQYF. Written as DNA, the CDR3 is TGTGCCTGGAGTGTAGGGACCCATTACGAGCAGTACTTC.

This chain connects TRBV30 to TRBJ2-4; no definite D call. The CDR3 loop spans 12 amino acids. The V gene lost 2 bases and the J gene lost 8 bases, with 10 bases spanning the gap. Looked up from germline, CDR1 is GTSNPN and CDR2 is SVGIG (reference sequence). CDR3 sequence: CAWSNRADIQYF. The CDR3 DNA reads as TGTGCCTGGAGTAATCGGGCAGACATTCAGTACTTC.

This clonotype has a count of ten or more. This sequence joins TRBV5-1 and TRBJ2-3; the D gene is possibly TRBD1 (6 bases). Trimming shortened V by 5 bases and J by 0 bases, and 16 bases separated the two germline ends. This CDR3 spans 16 amino acids. The germline CDR1 and CDR2 sequences are SGHRS and YFSETQ. The CDR3 here is CASRTGSYFSTDTQYF. The CDR3 DNA reads TGCGCCAGCAGAACAGGGTCCTATTTTAGCACAGATACGCAGTATTTT. Supplemented by reference TRBV5-1 and TRBJ2-3, the full variable domain reads KAGVTQTPRYLIKTRGQQVTLSCSPISGHRSVSWYQQTPGQGLQFLFEYFSETQRNKGNFPGRFSGRQFSNSRSEMNVSTLELGDSALYLCASRTGSYFSTDTQYFGPGTRLTVL.

The table lists this clonotype with many counts. The chain is built from TRBV9 and TRBJ2-7; D is possibly TRBD1 or TRBD2 (5 bases each). This CDR3 is built from 15 residues. The V gene lost 2 bases and the J gene lost 3 bases, with 15 bases spanning the gap. Germline CDR1 SGDLS, CDR2 YYNGEE. The CDR3: CASSVGTGPGYEQYF. The DNA for the CDR3 is TGTGCCAGCAGCGTGGGAACGGGACCCGGCTACGAGCAGTACTTC.

The sample holds many counts of this clonotype. The gene calls are TRBV3-1 and TRBJ2-5; D possibly matches TRBD1 or TRBD2 (5 bases each). Germline V gene data show CDR1 as LGHDT and CDR2 as YNNKEL (reference sequence). This CDR3 has 14 residues. V shed 4 bases and J shed 2 bases, with 11 bases lying between them. The DNA of the CDR3 is TGTGCCAGCAGCCTCCACGGGGCACAAGAGACCCAGTACTTC. This gives the protein CASSLHGAQETQYF.

The gene calls are TRBV12-3 or TRBV12-4 and TRBJ2-2; tentative D call: TRBD2 (5 bases). Trimming cost V 3 bases and J 0 bases, with 8 bases left between them. The CDR3 spans 15 residues. In DNA, the CDR3 is TGTGCCAGCAGTTTGGGAGAGTCGAACACCGGGGAGCTGTTTTTT. Amino acids: CASSLGESNTGELFF.

The chain couples TRBV6-1 to TRBJ2-2; D is ambiguous. The CDR3 is made up of 14 amino acids. Trimming took 4 bases from V and 0 from J, leaving 6 bases between them. The germline gives CDR1 MNHNS, CDR2 SASEGT. CDR3 DNA: TGTGCCAGCAGTGTTCTCCCGAACACCGGGGAGCTGTTTTTT. This sequence encodes CASSVLPNTGELFF.

This clonotype was recorded at least ten times. This chain uses TRBV6-1 with TRBJ2-7; 9 bases fit TRBD1. Germline trimming cut 6 bases from V and 5 bases from J; bases unmatched to any gene: 11. This CDR3 has 15 amino acids. Germline values: CDR1 MNHNS, CDR2 SASEGT. In DNA form, the CDR3 reads TGTGCCAGCAGAACTAGACAGGGGGGGCGAGACGAGCAGTACTTC. It encodes CASRTRQGGRDEQYF.

J is TRBJ1-1 and V is TRBV6-2 or TRBV6-3, with no clear D. V was trimmed by 2 bases and J by 4 bases, leaving 11 bases between them. The CDR3 covers 14 residues. The germline gives CDR1 MNHEY, CDR2 SVGEGT. CDR3 nucleotides: TGTGCCAGCAGTTACGACGGCGGCGGCACTGAAGCTTTCTTT. Encoded protein: CASSYDGGGTEAFF.

This clonotype was found many times. The chain is built from TRBV29-1 and TRBJ2-2, with D uncertain. The CDR3 runs to 12 residues. Trimming removed 4 bases at V and 4 bases at J, with 7 bases between. The germline CDR1 and CDR2 sequences are SQVTM and ANQGSEA. The DNA of the CDR3 is TGCAGCGTTGTCATGGGCACCGGGGAGCTGTTTTTT. This encodes CSVVMGTGELFF.

This clonotype was counted ten times or more. V gene TRBV7-2 combines with J gene TRBJ1-2; 9 positions agree with TRBD1. This CDR3 is built from 16 residues. Germline V gene sequence: CDR1 SGHTA, CDR2 FQGNSA. With 5 bases clipped from V and 3 bases from J, the junction kept 10 bases outside the gene matches. The CDR3 DNA reads TGTGCCAGCAGCAAAGTCTACCGGGACAGGGACTATGGCTACACCTTC. Translated: CASSKVYRDRDYGYTF.

This clonotype was observed at least ten times. V usage is TRBV29-1 and J usage is TRBJ2-7; 9 bases are shared with TRBD2. J was trimmed by 4 bases and V by 1 base; bases with no gene match: 8. Germline V gives CDR1 SQVTM, CDR2 ANQGSEA. The CDR3 runs 15 residues. Here the CDR3 DNA reads TGCAGCGTTGAAGTAGTAACTAGCGGGTGGTACGAGCAGTACTTC. Translated, it gives CSVEVVTSGWYEQYF.

This chain uses TRBV28 with TRBJ1-1, with D unresolved. The CDR3 totals 15 residues. From germline, CDR1 is MDHEN and CDR2 SYDVKM. V was trimmed by 11 bases and J by 5 bases, leaving 24 bases between them. CDR3 sequence (DNA): TGTGCCGGCACCGCGACGGCAGGTTCGGATACTGAAGCTTTCTTT. As protein: CAGTATAGSDTEAFF.

In this sample, this clonotype turned up many times. The rearrangement links TRBV6-5 to TRBJ2-7; D is unresolved. V lost 0 bases and J lost 0, with 12 bases in between. Germline V CDR1 and CDR2: MNHEY, SVGAGI. The CDR3 runs to 16 residues. The CDR3, as DNA: TGTGCCAGCAGTTACTCATACAGCTTTAGCTCCTACGAGCAGTACTTC. Residues: CASSYSYSFSSYEQYF.

The V gene is TRBV6-2 or TRBV6-3, the J gene TRBJ1-5; D is undetermined. The CDR3 is made up of 16 amino acids. Germline V lookup: CDR1 MNHEY, CDR2 SVGEGT. Between the trimmed V and J ends, which lost 5 bases and 2 bases, there was a span of 16 bases. This CDR3 is CASSPKPSQGNQPQHF. CDR3 in DNA: TGTGCCAGCAGTCCGAAACCCTCCCAGGGCAATCAGCCCCAGCATTTT.

This clonotype was recorded at least ten times. The chain recombines TRBV6-1 with TRBJ2-7; D is unclear. This CDR3 contains 14 residues. Trimming removed 5 bases at V and 2 bases at J, with 13 bases between. Germline V gene data show CDR1 as MNHNS and CDR2 as SASEGT. The CDR3 here is CASSYQTMPYEQYF. The DNA for the CDR3 is TGTGCCAGCAGTTACCAGACGATGCCCTACGAGCAGTACTTC.